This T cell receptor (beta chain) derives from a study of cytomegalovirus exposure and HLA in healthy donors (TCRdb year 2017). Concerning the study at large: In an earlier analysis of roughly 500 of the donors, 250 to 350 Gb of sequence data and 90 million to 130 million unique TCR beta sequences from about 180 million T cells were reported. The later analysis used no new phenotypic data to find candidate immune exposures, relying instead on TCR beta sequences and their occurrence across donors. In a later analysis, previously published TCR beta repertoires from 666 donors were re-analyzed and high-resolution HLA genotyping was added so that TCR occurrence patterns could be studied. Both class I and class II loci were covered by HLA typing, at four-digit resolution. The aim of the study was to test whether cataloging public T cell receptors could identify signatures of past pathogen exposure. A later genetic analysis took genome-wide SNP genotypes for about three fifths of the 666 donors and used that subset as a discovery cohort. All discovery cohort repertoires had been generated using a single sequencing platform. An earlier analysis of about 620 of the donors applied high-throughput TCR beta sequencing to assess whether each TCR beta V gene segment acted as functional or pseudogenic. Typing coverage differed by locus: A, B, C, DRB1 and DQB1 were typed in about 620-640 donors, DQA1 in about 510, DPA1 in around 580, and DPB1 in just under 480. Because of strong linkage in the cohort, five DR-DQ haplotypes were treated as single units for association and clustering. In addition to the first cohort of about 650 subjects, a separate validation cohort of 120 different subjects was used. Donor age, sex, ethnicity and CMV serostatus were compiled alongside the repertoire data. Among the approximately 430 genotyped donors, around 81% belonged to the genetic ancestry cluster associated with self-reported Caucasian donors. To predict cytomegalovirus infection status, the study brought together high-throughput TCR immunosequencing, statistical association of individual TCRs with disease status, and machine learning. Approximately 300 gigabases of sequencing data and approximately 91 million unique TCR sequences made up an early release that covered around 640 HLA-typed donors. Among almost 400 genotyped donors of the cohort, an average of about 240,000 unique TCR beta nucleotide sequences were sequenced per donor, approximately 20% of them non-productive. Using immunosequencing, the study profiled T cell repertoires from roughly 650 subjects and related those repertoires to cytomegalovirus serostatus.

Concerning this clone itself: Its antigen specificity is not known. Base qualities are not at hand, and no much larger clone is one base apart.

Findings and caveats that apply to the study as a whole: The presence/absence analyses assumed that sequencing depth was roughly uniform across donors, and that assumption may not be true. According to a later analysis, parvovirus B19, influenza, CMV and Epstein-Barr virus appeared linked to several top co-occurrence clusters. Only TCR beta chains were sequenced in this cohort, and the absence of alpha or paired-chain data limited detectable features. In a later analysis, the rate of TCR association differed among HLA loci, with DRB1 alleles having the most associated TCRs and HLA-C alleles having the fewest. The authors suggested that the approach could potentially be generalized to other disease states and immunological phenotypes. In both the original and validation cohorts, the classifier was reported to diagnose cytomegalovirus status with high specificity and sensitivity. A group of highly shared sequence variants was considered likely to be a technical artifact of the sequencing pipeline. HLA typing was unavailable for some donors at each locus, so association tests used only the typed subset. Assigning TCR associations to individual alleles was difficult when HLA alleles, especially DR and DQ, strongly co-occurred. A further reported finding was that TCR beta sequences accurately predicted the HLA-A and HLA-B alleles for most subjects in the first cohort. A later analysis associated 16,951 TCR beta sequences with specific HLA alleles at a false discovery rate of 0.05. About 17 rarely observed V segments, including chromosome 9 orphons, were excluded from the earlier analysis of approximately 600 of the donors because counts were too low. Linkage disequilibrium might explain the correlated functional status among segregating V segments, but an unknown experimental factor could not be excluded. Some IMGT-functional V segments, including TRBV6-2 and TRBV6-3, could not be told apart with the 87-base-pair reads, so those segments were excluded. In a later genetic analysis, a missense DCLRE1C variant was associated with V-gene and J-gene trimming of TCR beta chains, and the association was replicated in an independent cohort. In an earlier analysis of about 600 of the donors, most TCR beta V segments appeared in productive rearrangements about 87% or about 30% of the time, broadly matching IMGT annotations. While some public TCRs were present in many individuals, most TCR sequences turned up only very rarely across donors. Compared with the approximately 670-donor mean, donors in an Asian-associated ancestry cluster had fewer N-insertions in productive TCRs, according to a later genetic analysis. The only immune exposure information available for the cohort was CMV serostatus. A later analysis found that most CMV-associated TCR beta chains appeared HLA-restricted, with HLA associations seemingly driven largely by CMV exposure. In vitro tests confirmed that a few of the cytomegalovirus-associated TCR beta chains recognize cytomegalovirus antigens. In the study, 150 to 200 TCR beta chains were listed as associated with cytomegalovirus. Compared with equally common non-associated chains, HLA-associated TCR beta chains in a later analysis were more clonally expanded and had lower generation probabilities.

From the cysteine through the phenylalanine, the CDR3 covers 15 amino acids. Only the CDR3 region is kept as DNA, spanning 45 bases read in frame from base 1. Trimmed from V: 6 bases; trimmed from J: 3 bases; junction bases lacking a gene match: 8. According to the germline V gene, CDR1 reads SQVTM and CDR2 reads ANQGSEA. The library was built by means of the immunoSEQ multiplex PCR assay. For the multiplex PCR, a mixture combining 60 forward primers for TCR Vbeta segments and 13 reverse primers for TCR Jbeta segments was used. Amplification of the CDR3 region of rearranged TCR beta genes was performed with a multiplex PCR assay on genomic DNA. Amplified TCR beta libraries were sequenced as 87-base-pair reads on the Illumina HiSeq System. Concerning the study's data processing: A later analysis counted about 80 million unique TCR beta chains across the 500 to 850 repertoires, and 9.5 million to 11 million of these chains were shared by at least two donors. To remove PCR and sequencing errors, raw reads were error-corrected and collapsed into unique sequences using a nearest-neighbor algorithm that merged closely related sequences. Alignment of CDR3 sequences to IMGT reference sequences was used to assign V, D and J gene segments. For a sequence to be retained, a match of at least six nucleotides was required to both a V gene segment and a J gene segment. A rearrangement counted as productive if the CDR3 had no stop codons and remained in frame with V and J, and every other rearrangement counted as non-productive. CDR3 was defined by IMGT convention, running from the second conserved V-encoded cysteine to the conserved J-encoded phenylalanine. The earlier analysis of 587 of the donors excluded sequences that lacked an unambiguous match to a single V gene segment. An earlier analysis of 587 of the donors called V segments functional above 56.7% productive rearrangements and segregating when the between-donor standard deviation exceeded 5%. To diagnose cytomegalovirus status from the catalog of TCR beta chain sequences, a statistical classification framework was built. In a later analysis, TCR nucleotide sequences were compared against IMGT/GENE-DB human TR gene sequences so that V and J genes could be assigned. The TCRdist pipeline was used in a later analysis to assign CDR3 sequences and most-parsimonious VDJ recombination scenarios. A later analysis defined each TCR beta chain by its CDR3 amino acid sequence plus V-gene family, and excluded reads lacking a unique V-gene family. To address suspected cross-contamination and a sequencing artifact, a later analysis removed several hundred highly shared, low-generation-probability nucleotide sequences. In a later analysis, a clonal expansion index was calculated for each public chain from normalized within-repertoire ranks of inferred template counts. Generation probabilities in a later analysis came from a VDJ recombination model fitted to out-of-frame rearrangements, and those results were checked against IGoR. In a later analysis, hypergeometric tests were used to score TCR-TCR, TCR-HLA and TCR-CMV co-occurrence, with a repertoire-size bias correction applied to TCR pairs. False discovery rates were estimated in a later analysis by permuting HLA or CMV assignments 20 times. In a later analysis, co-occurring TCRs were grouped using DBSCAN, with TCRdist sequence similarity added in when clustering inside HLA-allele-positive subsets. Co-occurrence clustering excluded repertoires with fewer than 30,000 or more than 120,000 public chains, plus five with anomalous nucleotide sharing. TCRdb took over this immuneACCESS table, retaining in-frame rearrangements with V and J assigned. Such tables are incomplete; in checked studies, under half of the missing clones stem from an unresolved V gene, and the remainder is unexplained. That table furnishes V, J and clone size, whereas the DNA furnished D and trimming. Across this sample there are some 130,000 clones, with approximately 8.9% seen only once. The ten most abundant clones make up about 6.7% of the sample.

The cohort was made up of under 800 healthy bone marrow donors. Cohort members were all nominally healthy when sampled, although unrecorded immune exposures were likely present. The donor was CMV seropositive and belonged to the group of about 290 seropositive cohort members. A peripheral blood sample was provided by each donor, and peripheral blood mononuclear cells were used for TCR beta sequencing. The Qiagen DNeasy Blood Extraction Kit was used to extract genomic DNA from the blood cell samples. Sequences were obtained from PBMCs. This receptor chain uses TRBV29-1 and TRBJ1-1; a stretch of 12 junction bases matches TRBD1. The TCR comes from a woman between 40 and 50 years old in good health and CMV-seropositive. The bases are TGCAGCGTGGCCGGGACAGGGGGCAAGGACACTGAAGCTTTCTTT. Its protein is CSVAGTGGKDTEAFF.